The 12 T cell receptor beta chains below come from one sample, sequenced in a study of metastatic and nonmetastatic thyroid tumors. Each patient went into thyroid surgery without having received any treatment. TCRdb reprocessed the PCR reads via MiXCR. The sample shows about 69,000 clones, 12% to 15% of them seen only once. The sample was blood. The source of these receptors is a male donor with papillary thyroid cancer or a benign thyroid nodule (not recorded which). Some clones in this sample may be carry-over from other donors' samples.

Ten or more counts support this clone. The chain uses TRBV28 and TRBJ1-2; D is unclear. This CDR3 region has 13 residues. Germline-derived CDR1 and CDR2 are MDHEN and SYDVKM. Trimming removed 3 bases at V and 4 bases at J, with 9 bases between. As DNA, the CDR3 is TGTGCCAGCAGTTTCTCGGACCTCTATGGCTACACCTTC. It codes for CASSFSDLYGYTF.

This clone has more than one count but fewer than ten. The chain employs TRBV6-1 and TRBJ2-5; D possibly corresponds to TRBD1 (6 bases). CDR1 and CDR2 (germline): MNHNS, SASEGT. CDR3 length: 16 residues. Trimming took off 3 bases at V and 4 bases at J, with 18 bases between the two ends. The CDR3 nucleotides read TGTGCCAGCAGTGACTACGGGATAGGGACACGAGAGACCCAGTACTTC. Translated, it gives CASSDYGIGTRETQYF.

This clone was picked up many times. V and J are TRBV6-1 and TRBJ1-5; D is ambiguous. Germline values: CDR1 MNHNS, CDR2 SASEGT. This CDR3 contains 15 residues. Deletions cut 6 bases from V and 2 bases from J, with 14 bases between. The CDR3 protein is CASSFYYGGNQPQHF. The CDR3 region has the DNA TGTGCCAGCAGCTTCTATTACGGTGGCAATCAGCCCCAGCATTTT.

This clone was counted at least ten times. This chain joins TRBV10-1 and TRBJ2-1; D call uncertain. Germline V gene lookup returns CDR1 WNHNN and CDR2 SYGVQD (reference sequence). CDR3 size: 11 residues. Deletions cut 4 bases from V and 5 bases from J, with 3 bases between. Here the CDR3 reads CASSVDNEQFF. The DNA of the CDR3 is TGCGCCAGCAGTGTCGACAATGAGCAGTTCTTC.

In the case of this clone: It may be a read error: a sequence one base away is much more abundant. This chain uses TRBV12-3 or TRBV12-4 with TRBJ1-6, with a tentative D call TRBD1 (6 bases). This CDR3 is built from 15 residues. Trimming shortened V by 4 bases and J by 8 bases, and 15 bases separated the two germline ends. The CDR3 spells CASSSWTETYSPLHF. In DNA, the CDR3 is TGTGCCAGCAGTTCCTGGACAGAGACGTATTCACCCCTCCACTTT.

This clone was seen many times. The rearrangement uses TRBV19 and TRBJ1-1; D is ambiguous. The CDR3 is made up of 15 amino acids. The V end lost 4 bases, the J end lost 2 bases, and 14 bases lay between the germline ends. Per germline, CDR1 LNHDA and CDR2 SQIVND (reference sequence). CDR3 in amino acids: CASSTRGGRNTEAFF. The CDR3 bases are TGTGCCAGTAGTACCCGGGGAGGGAGAAACACTGAAGCTTTCTTT.

This clone was counted ten times or more. V and J are TRBV6-1 and TRBJ1-5; no clear D gene. V lost 2 bases and J lost 0, with 5 bases in between. The CDR3 sequence is 14 residues long. CDR1 is MNHNS, CDR2 SASEGT, per germline. CDR3 nucleotide sequence: TGTGCCAGCAGTGAACCTGATAGCAATCAGCCCCAGCATTTT. Its protein product is CASSEPDSNQPQHF.

This clone was seen at least ten times. The chain is built from TRBV25-1 and TRBJ2-3, with 12 bases matching TRBD2. V was clipped by 11 bases and J by 1 base; unmatched bases: 13. Looked up from germline, CDR1 is MGHDK and CDR2 is SYGVNS. This CDR3 comprises 17 residues. CDR3 amino acids: CARLAGACHRGTDTQYF. The CDR3 region has the DNA TGTGCCCGACTAGCGGGAGCCTGCCATCGGGGCACAGATACGCAGTATTTT.

In its sample, this clone was seen many times. V and J are TRBV6-1 and TRBJ1-1; D remains ambiguous. V lost 4 bases, J lost 6 bases, and 6 bases lay in between. The length of the CDR3 is 11 residues. The germline CDR1 and CDR2 sequences are MNHNS and SASEGT. The CDR3 reads CASSGRSEAFF. The DNA for the CDR3 is TGTGCCAGCAGTGGTCGTTCTGAAGCTTTCTTT.

This clone was seen ten or more times. V usage is TRBV13 and J usage is TRBJ2-3; TRBD2 matches 7 bases. V lost 0 bases, J lost 2 bases, and 5 bases stayed unmatched. This CDR3 has 16 residues. Germline V gene data show CDR1 as PRHDT and CDR2 as FYEKMQ (reference sequence). The CDR3 here is CASSLGTGGSTDTQYF. The CDR3 nucleotides read TGTGCCAGCAGCTTAGGCACGGGAGGTTCCACAGATACGCAGTATTTT.

This clone was counted many times. The chain is built from TRBV2 and TRBJ1-1; 10 bases line up with TRBD1. The trim removed 5 bases at V and 6 bases at J, leaving 12 bases unmatched. CDR3 length: 16 amino acids. Germline V gene data show CDR1 as SNHLY and CDR2 as FYNNEI. This CDR3 is CASSSPLTGGVSEAFF. The CDR3 DNA reads as TGTGCCAGCAGTTCTCCATTGACAGGGGGCGTCTCTGAAGCTTTCTTT.

As for this clone: A read error is likely, as this CDR3 ends without the conserved phenylalanine or tryptophan. The CDR3 here is CARSDQLTSGANVLTL. The CDR3 DNA is TGTGCCAGAAGTGACCAACTGACCTCTGGGGCCAACGTCCTGACTTTA. The J gene is TRBJ2-6, the V gene TRBV6-1, with D unresolved. The CDR3 sequence is 16 residues long. Germline V gives CDR1 MNHNS, CDR2 SASEGT.